The source of this TCR beta chain is a study of blood T cell repertoires in COVID-19 (dated by TCRdb to 2018 to 2021). Turning to the overall study: Samples from collaborators originated in the United States, Italy and Spain and spanned both the acute and convalescent phases of COVID-19. Deeply sampled blood TCRbeta repertoires from subjects exposed to, actively infected with, or recovered from COVID-19 were included in the dataset. A freely available public database, intended as a resource for researchers studying the immune response to SARS-CoV-2, is where the repertoires were released. HLA class I and class II types, where available, came from metadata supplied by the sample provider rather than from assay-based typing. The material from the prospective study consisted of cDNA or gDNA derived from T cells, B-cell-depleted T cells, or PBMCs. Nearly every sample came with metadata listing a de-identified subject ID, COVID-19 status, age in years and sex. Samples were obtained from the ongoing ImmuneRACE study (first 160 participants) and from 1,000 to 1,500 subjects provided by 6 global collaborators. General findings and caveats noted by the study authors: Clinical and demographic metadata were provided uncurated, with the amount varying by source and participant.

Of note for this clone: Its antigen specificity is not known. Base qualities are missing; no much larger clone stands one base away.

TCRbeta CDR3 regions were amplified from genomic DNA by means of the immunoSEQ Assay, a bias-controlled multiplex PCR. Per the source publication's procedure: The number of nucleated cells in each sample was estimated by amplification of reference gene primers within the assay. To quantify the absolute abundance of each unique TCRbeta CDR3 rearrangement, sequence reads were collapsed and filtered. For each sample, productive Simpson clonality was calculated as the square root of Simpson's diversity index across productive rearrangements. Drawn from immuneACCESS, this table holds only the in-frame rearrangements with V and J called that TCRdb kept. Clones are partly lost; checked studies trace under half to an unresolved V gene and leave the rest unexplained. The DNA gave D and trimming, while V, J and clone size come from that table. This sample holds about 160,000 clones; more than 80% were observed only once. Of the sample, under 2.5% is held by the ten largest clones.

Collaborating institutions collected whole blood in K2EDTA tubes following their own protocols. For TCRbeta analysis, collaborators shipped samples as frozen whole blood, isolated PBMCs, or DNA extracted from either of those sample types. Relative to germline, V is missing 5 bases and J is missing 8 bases, with 4 bases of the junction outside any gene match. Via the germline V gene, CDR1 is SGHTA and CDR2 FQGNSA. The CDR3, from cysteine to phenylalanine, totals 15 residues. The entry retains the CDR3 DNA only, 45 bases that are in frame from base 1. This receptor was identified in a man in his 70s with acute or convalescent COVID-19. The rearranged segments are TRBV7-2 and TRBJ2-1; 15 central bases correspond to TRBD2. Material for sequencing was peripheral blood. The DNA reads as follows: TGTGCCAGCAGCACGGGACTAGCGGGAGGTGATGAGCAGTTCTTC. This gives the protein CASSTGLAGGDEQFF.